This T cell receptor (beta chain) appears in the sequencing data of a study of ipilimumab plus nivolumab after autologous stem cell transplantation. Study overall: Typical patient got a handful of ipilimumab doses and roughly 8 nivolumab doses (median).

Starting 14 to 28 days after autologous transplant, ipilimumab 1 mg/kg was given. The J segment lost 4 bases and the V segment lost 8 bases, leaving 3 bases of the junction unmatched. CDR1 and CDR2 from the germline V gene are LNHDA and SQIVND (reference sequence). This CDR3 spans 13 amino acids. Method: immunoSEQ multiplex PCR; TCRdb's copy keeps in-frame clones and lacks some. Of 15,000 or so clones in the sample, about 81% were seen once. This clonotype was obtained from a male donor with diffuse large B-cell lymphoma. The chain is built from TRBV19 and TRBJ1-1; 11 nucleotides match TRBD1. Sequenced material: PBMCs, taken in a trial of ipilimumab plus nivolumab as post-transplant consolidation. CDR3 in amino acids: CASLGQGGTEAFF. Written as DNA, the CDR3 is TGTGCCAGTCTGGGACAGGGGGGCACTGAAGCTTTCTTT.